This record covers a single T cell receptor (beta chain). Its antigen has not been determined. There are no base qualities to consult, and no much larger clone falls within one base. Participants in the prospective study were aged roughly 18 to 100 years, lived in approximately 26 United States geographic areas, and enrolled through a virtual design. Cohort assignment in the prospective study relied on participant-reported clinical history from a screening survey and a study questionnaire. For ImmuneRACE Cohort 3, a participant was defined as recovered based on two consecutive negative NP/OP PCR tests, clearance by a healthcare professional, or resolution of symptoms. Each participant in the prospective study had whole blood, serum and a nasopharyngeal or oropharyngeal swab collected by mobile phlebotomists. Over an approximately two-month period, participants in the prospective study had the option of providing additional blood draws and questionnaires. Before DNA extraction, blood samples from the prospective study were shipped at room temperature or frozen.

The entry originates in a study of blood T cell repertoires in COVID-19 (dated by TCRdb to between 2020 and 2021). About the full investigation: The collaborator samples originated in the United States, Italy and Spain and spanned the acute and convalescent phases of COVID-19. The material from the prospective study consisted of cDNA or gDNA derived from T cells, B-cell-depleted T cells, or PBMCs. Subjects who had been exposed to COVID-19, were actively infected with it, or had recovered from it provided the deeply sampled blood TCRbeta repertoires that made up the dataset. The repertoires were released in a freely available public database intended as a resource for research on the immune response to SARS-CoV-2. Samples were obtained from the ongoing ImmuneRACE study (first 160 participants) and from approximately 1,200 subjects provided by 6 global collaborators. Nearly every sample came with metadata listing a de-identified subject ID, COVID-19 status, age in years and sex. Where available, HLA class I and class II types were taken from metadata supplied by the sample provider and were not determined by assay-based typing.

The immunoSEQ Assay, a bias-controlled multiplex PCR, was used to amplify TCRbeta CDR3 regions from genomic DNA. The authors' analysis ran thus. Nucleated cell counts per sample were estimated from amplification of reference gene primers within the assay. Sequence reads were collapsed and filtered to measure the absolute abundance of every unique TCRbeta CDR3 rearrangement. For each sample, productive Simpson clonality was calculated as the square root of Simpson's diversity index over productive rearrangements. In TCRdb, the immuneACCESS table is reduced to in-frame sequences with V and J assigned. These tables do not hold every clone; where another copy was compared, an unresolved V gene accounts for under half, and the others remain unexplained. That table supplies the V and J calls and clone size; D and trimming were determined from the DNA. The sample yields about 160,000 clones; 82% were counted once. The ten biggest clones cover 15% to 20% of the sample.

General conclusions and limits of the study: Clinical and demographic metadata were provided uncurated, with the amount varying by source and participant.

For this chain, trimming is 4 bases at the V end and 2 bases at the J end, and the number of junction bases without a gene match is 4. Looking up the germline V gene yields CDR1 KGHSH and CDR2 LQKENI. CDR3 length: 15 amino acids, cysteine to phenylalanine. Just CDR3 DNA is preserved here, 45 bases in frame from base 1. The V and J genes are TRBV18 and TRBJ2-7; TRBD1 aligns with 11 central bases. This clonotype was sampled from a man in his 60s who had recovered from COVID-19. The source material was PBMCs or T cells enriched from blood (not recorded which). The bases read TGTGCCAGCTCACGACCGGGACAGGGGGCCTACGAGCAGTACTTC. Its protein is CASSRPGQGAYEQYF.